Below, 29 T cell receptor beta chains from the same sample are listed, as sequenced in a study of T cells in Graves' hyperthyroidism and ophthalmopathy. The source material, RNA transcripts, was used to amplify TCR beta CDR3 regions. The HTBI set primed first-round TCR CDR3 RT-PCR. TCRdb independently ran MiXCR on the multiplex PCR reads; one entry per CDR3 protein. The table includes approximately 720,000 distinct CDR3 sequences, around 20% detected once. The specimen was blood. These receptors were collected from a woman aged 50 to 60 with Graves' hyperthyroidism that later progressed to Graves' ophthalmopathy.

The sample holds many counts of this clonotype. The V and J genes are TRBV5-1 and TRBJ2-1; D is ambiguous. Deletions cut 4 bases from V and 9 bases from J, with 11 bases between. In germline, CDR1 is SGHRS, CDR2 YFSETQ. There are 12 residues in the CDR3. The CDR3 is CASSTRYREQFF. DNA for the CDR3: TGCGCCAGCAGCACCCGGTACCGTGAGCAGTTCTTC.

This clonotype was observed many times. The V gene is TRBV7-9, the J gene TRBJ1-1, with D uncertain. Germline values: CDR1 SEHNR, CDR2 FQNEAQ (reference sequence). The CDR3 covers 13 residues. The V end was cut by 8 bases, the J end by 0 bases, with 10 bases between. In nucleotides, the CDR3 is TGTGCCAGCGGCCGGCAGGTGAACACTGAAGCTTTCTTT. Translating gives CASGRQVNTEAFF.

This clonotype came up a few times. The V call is TRBV19, the J call TRBJ1-1, with no clear D. The CDR3 runs to 14 residues. The ends were cut back, 3 bases at V and 1 base at J, with 9 bases in the middle. Germline V gives CDR1 LNHDA, CDR2 SQIVND (reference sequence). The CDR3: CASSILQPNTEAFF. The CDR3 DNA reads TGTGCCAGTAGTATTCTACAGCCGAACACTGAAGCTTTCTTT.

This clonotype was recorded a few times. This chain joins TRBV10-3 and TRBJ2-2; 11 bases map to TRBD2. This CDR3 has 16 amino acids. Germline CDR1 reads ENHRY; CDR2 reads SYGVKD. V shed 6 bases, J shed 3 bases, and the junction held 6 bases outside the gene matches. This chain's CDR3 is CAISTRSGGDTGELFF. CDR3 DNA sequence: TGTGCCATCAGCACCCGTAGCGGGGGGGACACCGGGGAGCTGTTTTTT.

This chain links TRBV11-2 with TRBJ1-3; perhaps TRBD1 as D (5 bases). Trimming removed 4 bases at V and 0 bases at J, with 10 bases between. There are 15 residues in the CDR3. The germline V gene has CDR1 SGHAT and CDR2 FQNNGV. CDR3 nucleotides: TGTGCCAGCAGCTCGACAGTCAGCTCTGGAAACACCATATATTTT. Translated, it gives CASSSTVSSGNTIYF.

This clonotype was observed many times. The rearrangement joins TRBV28 to TRBJ1-5; unclear D gene. Per the germline V gene, CDR1 is MDHEN and CDR2 is SYDVKM. Between the trimmed V and J ends, which lost 5 bases and 11 bases, there was a span of 10 bases. The CDR3 spans 11 residues. The CDR3 region is CASSPGGSQHF. Here the CDR3 DNA reads TGTGCCAGCAGTCCCGGTGGTTCCCAGCATTTT.

This clonotype was seen at least ten times. The rearrangement links TRBV11-2 to TRBJ1-1, with D hard to call. Germline CDR1 is SGHAT and CDR2 is FQNNGV. This CDR3 spans 12 amino acids. V was clipped by 6 bases and J by 8 bases, with 13 bases between them. The CDR3 spells CASRSGSPEAFF. The CDR3 nucleotides are TGTGCCAGCAGATCCGGCAGCCCCGAAGCTTTCTTT.

The chain recombines TRBV5-6 with TRBJ1-2, with 7 bases that match TRBD1. Trimming at V came to 4 bases and at J to 2 bases, leaving 8 bases not matched to a gene. Germline CDR1 reads SGHDT; CDR2 reads YYEEEE. This CDR3 comprises 15 residues. The CDR3 spells CASSTWPTGNYGYTF. CDR3 sequence (DNA): TGTGCCAGCAGCACTTGGCCGACAGGGAACTATGGCTACACCTTC.

Many counts were recorded for this clonotype. The rearrangement uses TRBV7-9 and TRBJ2-3, with a weak D call TRBD2 (6 bases). From germline, CDR1 is SEHNR and CDR2 FQNEAQ (reference sequence). The CDR3 runs 15 residues. V was clipped by 2 bases and J by 6 bases, with 15 bases between them. In DNA, the CDR3 is TGTGCCAGCAGCTTAATGGGACTCCCGAGGGATACGCAGTATTTT. Translated: CASSLMGLPRDTQYF.

This chain uses TRBV4-1 with TRBJ2-2, with D uncertain. The CDR3 is 12 residues long. V gave up 0 bases and J gave up 8 bases, with 4 bases separating them. Germline V gene data show CDR1 as MGHRA and CDR2 as YSYEKL. The CDR3 here is CASSQDPGELFF. The CDR3 DNA is TGCGCCAGCAGCCAAGATCCAGGGGAGCTGTTTTTT.

The V call is TRBV5-1, the J call TRBJ1-4; perhaps TRBD1 as D (6 bases). CDR1 is SGHRS, CDR2 YFSETQ, per germline. The V end was cut by 4 bases, the J end by 4 bases, with 17 bases between. The CDR3 is 16 residues long. CDR3 sequence: CASSPTPSGDNEKLFF. As DNA, the CDR3 is TGCGCCAGCAGCCCAACACCGTCAGGGGATAATGAAAAACTGTTTTTT.

This chain joins TRBV5-5 and TRBJ1-4; D gene uncertain. V was trimmed by 0 bases and J by 2 bases, leaving 11 bases between them. The CDR3 runs to 16 residues. CDR1 is SGHKS, CDR2 YYEKEE, per germline (reference sequence). Here the CDR3 DNA reads TGTGCCAGCAGCTTGGTGGCTGGGTCGACTAATGAAAAACTGTTTTTT. Protein: CASSLVAGSTNEKLFF. Variable domain in full (rest from reference TRBV5-5 and TRBJ1-4): DAGVTQSPTHLIKTRGQQVTLRCSPISGHKSVSWYQQVLGQGPQFIFQYYEKEERGRGNFPDRFSARQFPNYSSELNVNALLLGDSALYLCASSLVAGSTNEKLFFGSGTQLSVL.

Turning to this clonotype: No conserved phenylalanine or tryptophan is present at the end of the CDR3, so a read error is the likely explanation. V and J are TRBV20-1 and TRBJ1-2, with a tentative D call TRBD1 (5 bases). Between the trimmed V and J ends, which lost 3 bases and 4 bases, there was a span of 15 bases. The germline V gene has CDR1 DFQATT and CDR2 SNEGSKA (reference sequence). The CDR3 consists of 14 residues. The CDR3 nucleotides read TGCAGTGCTAGCGCTGGGACTGCACCCTATGGCTACACCCTC. This gives the protein CSASAGTAPYGYTL.

J is TRBJ2-7 and V is TRBV20-1; D may correspond to TRBD1 or TRBD2 (6 bases each). Looked up from germline, CDR1 is DFQATT and CDR2 is SNEGSKA (reference sequence). Trimming shortened V by 6 bases and J by 4 bases, and 22 bases separated the two germline ends. The CDR3 spans 15 residues. This CDR3 is CSAPGGGERGYEQYF. CDR3 bases: TGCAGTGCCCCCGGAGGGGGAGAAAGAGGTTACGAGCAGTACTTC.

Concerning this clonotype itself: This may be a read error, as it is one base from a much larger clone. This chain connects TRBV20-1 to TRBJ2-5; D is possibly TRBD1 or TRBD2 (5 bases each). The CDR3 consists of 12 residues. The V gene lost 2 bases and the J gene lost 4 bases, with 8 bases spanning the gap. Germline CDR1 and CDR2: DFQATT and SNEGSKA (reference sequence). CDR3 DNA sequence: TGCAGTGCTAGACAGGGACGAGAGACCCAGTACTTC. Translation: CSARQGRETQYF.

This clonotype was observed a few times. The chain combines TRBV4-1 with TRBJ2-5; a possible D gene is TRBD1 (6 bases). The germline V gene encodes CDR1 MGHRA and CDR2 YSYEKL. The CDR3 is made up of 17 amino acids. With 4 bases removed from V and 1 base from J, the gap between germline ends came to 19 bases. CDR3 sequence: CASSPGAGVGFQETQYF. Here the CDR3 DNA reads TGCGCCAGCAGCCCCGGGGCAGGGGTTGGATTCCAAGAGACCCAGTACTTC.

This clonotype has just a few counts. The rearrangement uses TRBV5-6 and TRBJ1-5; possible D gene TRBD1, 6 bases. The germline V gene encodes CDR1 SGHDT and CDR2 YYEEEE. Trimming took off 1 base at V and 4 bases at J, with 9 bases between the two ends. The length of the CDR3 is 14 residues. CDR3 protein: CASSLYRENQPQHF. CDR3 coding DNA: TGTGCCAGCAGCTTGTACAGGGAAAATCAGCCCCAGCATTTT. The variable domain in full, with the rest retrieved from reference TRBV5-6 and TRBJ1-5, is DAGVTQSPTHLIKTRGQQVTLRCSPKSGHDTVSWYQQALGQGPQFIFQYYEEEERQRGNFPDRFSGHQFPNYSSELNVNALLLGDSALYLCASSLYRENQPQHFGDGTRLSIL.

This chain connects TRBV6-5 to TRBJ2-2, with 7 bases matching TRBD2. This CDR3 region has 18 residues. Per the germline V gene, CDR1 is MNHEY and CDR2 is SVGAGI. J gave up 1 base and V 0 bases, and 8 bases lay outside the gene matches. The CDR3 spells CASSYSFYPGGNTGELFF. The CDR3 bases are TGTGCCAGCAGTTACTCGTTTTATCCGGGGGGGAACACCGGGGAGCTGTTTTTT.

In this sample, this clonotype turned up a few times. The CDR3, as DNA: TGCAGCGTTGGCGAGAGAAGTAATGAAAAACTGTTTTTT. This gives the protein CSVGERSNEKLFF. This rearrangement joins TRBV29-1 to TRBJ1-4; D is undetermined. There are 13 residues in the CDR3. Germline V gives CDR1 SQVTM, CDR2 ANQGSEA. The ends were cut back, 4 bases at V and 4 bases at J, with 10 bases in the middle.

The gene calls are TRBV3-1 and TRBJ2-7; 9 positions agree with TRBD1. Germline V CDR1 and CDR2: LGHDT, YNNKEL (reference sequence). V shed 2 bases and J 7 bases; nucleotides not matched to a gene: 6. This CDR3 spans 14 amino acids. In nucleotides, the CDR3 is TGTGCCAGCAGCCAAACACAGGGGGCGCGGGAGCAGTACTTC. It yields the protein CASSQTQGAREQYF.

Of note for this clonotype: This may be a read error, as it is one base from a much larger clone. V usage is TRBV7-2 and J usage is TRBJ1-1, with D perhaps TRBD1 (5 bases). Trimming pared 1 base from V and 4 bases from J, leaving 13 bases between. This CDR3 contains 15 residues. The V gene's germline CDR1 is SGHTA and CDR2 FQGNSA. The CDR3 nucleotides read TGTGCCAGCAGCTTAGGGGGGGGAGCGGCCACTGAAGCTTTCTTT. Translation: CASSLGGGAATEAFF.

This clonotype was seen more than once but under ten times. This sequence joins TRBV27 and TRBJ1-6; 7 positions match TRBD1. This CDR3 region has 15 residues. Germline V gene sequence: CDR1 MNHEY, CDR2 SMNVEV (reference sequence). Unmatched junction bases numbered 7, after V lost 4 bases and J lost 7 bases. The CDR3 sequence: CASSSIQGWNSPLHF. CDR3 nucleotide sequence: TGTGCCAGCAGTTCAATACAGGGGTGGAATTCACCCCTCCACTTT.

V usage is TRBV29-1 and J usage is TRBJ1-4; D may be TRBD1 (5 bases). The CDR3 contains 13 residues. The V end was cut by 5 bases, the J end by 4 bases, with 11 bases between. CDR1 SQVTM and CDR2 ANQGSEA come from the germline V gene. Here the CDR3 DNA reads TGCAGCGTTTCGACAGTCGATAATGAAAAACTGTTTTTT. Its protein product is CSVSTVDNEKLFF.

This clonotype was recorded many times. The genes are TRBV30 and TRBJ1-2; D perhaps matches TRBD1 (6 bases). CDR3 length: 12 amino acids. Looked up from germline, CDR1 is GTSNPN and CDR2 is SVGIG (reference sequence). With 2 bases removed from V and 7 bases from J, the gap between germline ends came to 11 bases. CDR3 nucleotides: TGTGCCTGGAGTAGGGACATTACTGGCTACACCTTC. The encoded protein is CAWSRDITGYTF.

This clonotype was observed a few times. CDR3 bases: TGTGCCAGCAGCTATTACAGGGGGCTGGGAAACACTGAAGCTTTCTTT. It codes for CASSYYRGLGNTEAFF. The chain has TRBV5-8 and TRBJ1-1, with 9 bases that match TRBD1. The V gene end was trimmed by 3 bases and the J gene end by 2 bases; junction bases not matched to a gene: 8. Germline loops: CDR1 SGHTS, CDR2 YDEGEE. The CDR3 loop spans 16 amino acids.

The chain is built from TRBV2 and TRBJ1-1; 9 positions agree with TRBD1. The CDR3 is 15 amino acids. CDR1 and CDR2 from the germline V gene are SNHLY and FYNNEI. V gave up 6 bases and J gave up 3 bases; unmatched junction bases: 8. CDR3 region: CASRTGQGMDTEAFF. The CDR3 DNA reads TGTGCCAGCAGGACGGGACAGGGTATGGACACTGAAGCTTTCTTT.

This clonotype was detected many times. The chain is built from TRBV27 and TRBJ2-7, with 8 positions matching TRBD2. CDR3 length: 14 residues. In germline, CDR1 is MNHEY, CDR2 SMNVEV (reference sequence). The V gene end was trimmed by 3 bases and the J gene end by 4 bases; junction bases not matched to a gene: 5. The CDR3 spells CASSLATGGYEQYF. The CDR3 coding sequence is TGTGCCAGCAGTTTGGCCACGGGGGGGTACGAGCAGTACTTC.

The V gene is TRBV27, the J gene TRBJ1-2, with TRBD1 matching 8 bases. The V segment lost 2 bases and the J segment 0 bases; nucleotides outside the gene matches: 5. CDR3 length: 16 residues. Germline-derived CDR1 and CDR2 are MNHEY and SMNVEV (reference sequence). This CDR3 is CASSLTGGIANYGYTF. CDR3 sequence (DNA): TGTGCCAGCAGTTTAACAGGGGGGATAGCTAACTATGGCTACACCTTC.

This clonotype was picked up many times. The V gene is TRBV7-9, the J gene TRBJ2-1; 7 nucleotides agree with TRBD2. With V trimmed by 3 bases and J by 6 bases, 8 bases remained unmatched. CDR1 and CDR2 (germline): SEHNR, FQNEAQ (reference sequence). CDR3 length: 15 amino acids. In DNA, the CDR3 is TGTGCCAGCAGCTTCCCCCGGACTAGAGGCAATGAGCAGTTCTTC. Amino acid sequence: CASSFPRTRGNEQFF.